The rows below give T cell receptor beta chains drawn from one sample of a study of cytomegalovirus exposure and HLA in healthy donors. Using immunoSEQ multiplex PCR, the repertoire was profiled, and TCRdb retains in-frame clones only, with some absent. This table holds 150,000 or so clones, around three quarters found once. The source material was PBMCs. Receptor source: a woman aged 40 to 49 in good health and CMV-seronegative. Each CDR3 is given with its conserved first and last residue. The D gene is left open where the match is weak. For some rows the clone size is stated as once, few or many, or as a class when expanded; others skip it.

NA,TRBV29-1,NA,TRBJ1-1,TGCAGCGTCCCAGGTTCGGATTGGGCCACTGAAGCTTTCTTT,CSVPGSDWATEAFF
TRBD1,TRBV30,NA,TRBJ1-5,TGTGCCTGGAGTGCAGCAGGGGGCTCGCATCAGCCCCAGCATTTT,CAWSAAGGSHQPQHF
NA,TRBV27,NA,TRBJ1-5,TGTGCCAGCAGTTTAAGGGGAAACCAGCCCCAGCATTTT,CASSLRGNQPQHF
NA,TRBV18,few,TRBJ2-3,TGTGCCAGCTCACCTCGGGACTCGGCAGATACGCAGTATTTT,CASSPRDSADTQYF
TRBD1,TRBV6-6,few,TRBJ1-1,TGTGCCAGCAGTTCCTCCTCCGGGACAGGGCGAGCTTTCTTT,CASSSSSGTGRAFF
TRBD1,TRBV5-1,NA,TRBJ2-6,TGCGCCAGCAGCTTGAGCGCAGGGGGCGATACCAACGTCCTGACTTTC,CASSLSAGGDTNVLTF
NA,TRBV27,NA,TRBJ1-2,TGTGCCAGCAGTTTATCAAACGGGGGGCTGGGCTATGGCTACACCTTC,CASSLSNGGLGYGYTF
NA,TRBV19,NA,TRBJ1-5,TGTGCCAGTAGTATCGGGGGGGAAGGGCAGCCCCAGCATTTT,CASSIGGEGQPQHF
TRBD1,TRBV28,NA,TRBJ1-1,TGTGCCAGCAGTTCCGCAGGGGGCGCGGGCACTGAAGCTTTCTTT,CASSSAGGAGTEAFF
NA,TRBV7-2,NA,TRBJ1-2,TGTGCCAGCAGCCACCCCTACCCGTTCGAAGGCTACACCTTC,CASSHPYPFEGYTF
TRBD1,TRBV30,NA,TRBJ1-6,TGTGCCTGGAGTGTAGGGACAGGGAATTCACCCCTCCACTTT,CAWSVGTGNSPLHF
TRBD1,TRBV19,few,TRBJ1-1,TGTGCCAGCATAGCGTCCGGACAGGGGCCTTCCCTGGCTTTCTTT,CASIASGQGPSLAFF
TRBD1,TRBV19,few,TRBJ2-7,TGTGCCAGTAGTATAGAGCACTCCGGGACAGGGAGTTACGAGCAGTACTTC,CASSIEHSGTGSYEQYF
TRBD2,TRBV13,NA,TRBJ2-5,TGTGCCAGCAGTTTAGGCCCGACTAGCGGGAGGGCCGGGGCGGAGACCCAGTACTTC,CASSLGPTSGRAGAETQYF
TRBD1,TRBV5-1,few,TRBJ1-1,TGCGCCAGCAGCATAGGACAGGGGGGCAACACTGAAGCTTTCTTT,CASSIGQGGNTEAFF
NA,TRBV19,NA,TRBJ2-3,TGTGCCAGTAGTATCGCAGGGATTTTTACAGATACGCAGTATTTT,CASSIAGIFTDTQYF
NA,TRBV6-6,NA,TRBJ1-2,TGTGCCAGCTTTTCCACGAGCGGGTCATATGGCTACACCTTC,CASFSTSGSYGYTF
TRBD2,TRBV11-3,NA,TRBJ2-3,TGTGCCAGCAGCCCCCGGACTAGACGTGGGGATACGCAGTATTTT,CASSPRTRRGDTQYF
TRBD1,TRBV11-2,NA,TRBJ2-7,TGTGCCAGCAGCTTAGGTTGGACAGGGGGCAACGAGCAGTACTTC,CASSLGWTGGNEQYF
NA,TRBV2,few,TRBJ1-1,TGTGCCGGGGGGTACAACACTGAAGCTTTCTTT,CAGGYNTEAFF
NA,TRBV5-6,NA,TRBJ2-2,TGTGCCAGCAGCCGTTGGGCCGCGCAATTGACCGGGGAGCTGTTTTTT,CASSRWAAQLTGELFF
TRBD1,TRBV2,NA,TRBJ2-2,TGTGCCGGACAGGGGGCCGGGGGGACCGGGGAGCTGTTTTTT,CAGQGAGGTGELFF
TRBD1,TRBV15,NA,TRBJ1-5,TGTGCCACCAGCGAATCAGGACAGGGCGGTCAGCCCCAGCATTTT,CATSESGQGGQPQHF
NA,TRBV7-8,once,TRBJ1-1,TGTGCCAGCAGCTTCCGAGGGCCCCGTGAAGCTTTCTTT,CASSFRGPREAFF
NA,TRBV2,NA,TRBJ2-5,TGTGCCAGCAGTTCCCCGGAGCTCCCTCAAACGGGGACCCAGTACTTC,CASSSPELPQTGTQYF
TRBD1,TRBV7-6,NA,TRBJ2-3,TGTGCCAGCAGCCCCGGACAGGGAGGCACAGATACGCAGTATTTT,CASSPGQGGTDTQYF
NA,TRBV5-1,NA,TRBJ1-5,TGCGCCAGCAGCTTGACAGGTGCCCGCAATCAGCCCCAGCATTTT,CASSLTGARNQPQHF
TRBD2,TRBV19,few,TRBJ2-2,TGTGCCAGTAGTCCCCGACTAGCGGGAGATGGTGGGGAGCTGTTTTTT,CASSPRLAGDGGELFF
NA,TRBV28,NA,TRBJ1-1,TGTGCCAGCAGTTTGCCGGGGAGGACTGAAGCTTTCTTT,CASSLPGRTEAFF
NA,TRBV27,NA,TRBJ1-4,TGTGCCAGCTCTAATCGGGGACTTGATGAAAAACTGTTTTTT,CASSNRGLDEKLFF
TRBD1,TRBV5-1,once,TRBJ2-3,TGCGCCAGCAGCTCTGGGACAGGGGGCTTCACAGATACGCAGTATTTT,CASSSGTGGFTDTQYF
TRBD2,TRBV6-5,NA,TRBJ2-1,TGTGCCAGCAGTTACTCGATTGCGGGAGTAGCTGAGCAGTTCTTC,CASSYSIAGVAEQFF
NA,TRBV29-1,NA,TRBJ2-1,TGCAGCGTTGAACAGCGGGACAATGAGCAGTTCTTC,CSVEQRDNEQFF
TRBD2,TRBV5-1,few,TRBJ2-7,TGCGCCAGCAGCTCCGGGACTAGCACCTACGAGCAGTACTTC,CASSSGTSTYEQYF
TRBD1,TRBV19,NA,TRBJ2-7,TGTGCCAGTTCGGGACAGGGTGGCTCCGAGCAGTACTTC,CASSGQGGSEQYF
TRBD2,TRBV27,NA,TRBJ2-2,TGTGCCAACCCTCCGGGACTAACAAACACCGGGGAGCTGTTTTTT,CANPPGLTNTGELFF
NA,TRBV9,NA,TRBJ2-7,TGTGCCAGCAGCAGACGACAGTCCGAGCAGTACTTC,CASSRRQSEQYF
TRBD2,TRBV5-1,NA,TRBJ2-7,TGCGCCAGCAGCTTGGCAAAGCGGGAGGCCCCCTACGAGCAGTACTTC,CASSLAKREAPYEQYF
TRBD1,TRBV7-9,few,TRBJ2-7,TGTGCCAGCAGCCCCCGGGACAGGGGAACCTACGAGCAGTACTTC,CASSPRDRGTYEQYF
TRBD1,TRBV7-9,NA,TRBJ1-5,TGTGCCAGCAGCGAGGACAGGGGTAGCAATCAGCCCCAGCATTTT,CASSEDRGSNQPQHF
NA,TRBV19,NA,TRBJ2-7,TGTGCCAGTAGTAACCGGTCCTACTCCCACGAGGGGCAGTACTTC,CASSNRSYSHEGQYF
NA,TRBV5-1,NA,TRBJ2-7,TGCGCCAGCAGCTTGGAGGGAGGCCACTCCTACGAGCAGTACTTC,CASSLEGGHSYEQYF
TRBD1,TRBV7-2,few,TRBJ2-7,TGTGCCAGCAGCTTACAGGGGGTAACCTACGAGCAGTACTTC,CASSLQGVTYEQYF
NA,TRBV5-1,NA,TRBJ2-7,TGCGCCAGCAGCATTAGCCTACCGGACAACGAGCAGTACTTC,CASSISLPDNEQYF
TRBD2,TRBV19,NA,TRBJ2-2,TGTGCCAGTAGTATGCCTAGCGGGAGGATTAGGGGCGGGGAGCTGTTTTTT,CASSMPSGRIRGGELFF
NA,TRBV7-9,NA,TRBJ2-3,TGTGCCAGCAGCTTAGAACAGCTTAGCACAGATACGCAGTATTTT,CASSLEQLSTDTQYF
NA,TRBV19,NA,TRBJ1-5,TGTGCCAGTAGTATTGAACAGCTCAATCAGCCCCAGCATTTT,CASSIEQLNQPQHF
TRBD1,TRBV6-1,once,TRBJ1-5,TGTGCCAGCAGTGAAGCTACAGGGGAAAATCAGCCCCAGCATTTT,CASSEATGENQPQHF
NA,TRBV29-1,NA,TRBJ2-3,TGCAGCGTTGAAGATCAAAGAATCAGGGGTACGCAGTATTTT,CSVEDQRIRGTQYF
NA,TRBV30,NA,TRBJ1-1,TGTGCCTGGAGTGTTATCGGGCAGGGGAACACTGAAGCTTTCTTT,CAWSVIGQGNTEAFF
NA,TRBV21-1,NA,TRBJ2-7,TGTGCCAGCAATAACGGGAGGGAAATCTGCGAGCAGTACTTC,CASNNGREICEQYF
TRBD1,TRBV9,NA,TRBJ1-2,TGTGCCAGCAGCGTAGTGGCAGGGGGATCAAATGGCTACACCTTC,CASSVVAGGSNGYTF
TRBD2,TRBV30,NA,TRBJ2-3,TGTGCCTGGAGACTAGCGGGAGGCCATACGCAGTATTTT,CAWRLAGGHTQYF
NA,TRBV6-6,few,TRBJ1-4,TGTGCCAGCAGTTACTCGACGGGGACTGGTCATGAAAAACTGTTTTTT,CASSYSTGTGHEKLFF